A selection of T cell receptor beta chains follows, all from one sample in a study of T cells in Graves' hyperthyroidism and ophthalmopathy. Each CDR3 protein is one row after TCRdb ran MiXCR on the multiplex PCR reads. Of hundreds of thousands of distinct CDR3 sequences detected, approximately 16% appear once; the ten largest clones hold roughly 3%. Sequences were obtained from blood. The receptors shown here come from a woman in her thirties or forties with Graves' ophthalmopathy. Both conserved end residues are part of each CDR3. D genes are given only for firm matches. Expanded clones are given a class, and other clones once, few, many or no size at all.

TRBJ2-7 TRBV3-1 TRBD2 NA CASSPRVAGGFKQYF TGTGCCAGCAGCCCTCGGGTAGCGGGAGGTTTCAAGCAGTACTTC
TRBJ1-2 TRBV28 TRBD1 NA CASSVGQGAVYGYTF TGTGCCAGCAGTGTTGGACAGGGGGCTGTTTATGGCTACACCTTC
TRBJ2-5 TRBV20-1 TRBD1 NA CSKTGPGETQYF TGCAGTAAGACAGGGCCAGGGGAGACCCAGTACTTC
TRBJ2-3 TRBV5-8 TRBD2 many CASSVKLAASTDTQYF TGTGCCAGCAGCGTGAAACTAGCGGCTAGCACAGATACGCAGTATTTT
TRBJ1-6 TRBV13 NA NA CASSPVGDSPLHF TGTGCCAGCAGCCCCGTGGGGGACTCACCCCTCCACTTT
TRBJ2-1 TRBV18 NA many CASSPVPDGYNEQFF TGTGCCAGCTCACCCGTACCAGACGGCTACAATGAGCAGTTCTTC
TRBJ2-1 TRBV20-1 TRBD2 NA CSARAAGVFYNEQFF TGCAGTGCTAGAGCAGCGGGGGTGTTCTACAATGAGCAGTTCTTC
TRBJ2-7 TRBV6-2/TRBV6-3 NA NA CASSYDRPYEQYF TGTGCCAGCAGTTACGATAGACCCTACGAGCAGTACTTC
TRBJ2-1 TRBV20-1 TRBD2 many CSARASGRSYNEQFF TGCAGTGCTAGAGCTAGCGGGAGGTCCTACAATGAGCAGTTCTTC
TRBJ2-5 TRBV2 NA many CASSNSGDVQETQYF TGTGCCAGCAGCAATAGCGGAGACGTACAAGAGACCCAGTACTTC
TRBJ1-5 TRBV28 NA few CASSTHPPPQHF TGTGCCAGCAGTACACACCCCCCGCCCCAGCATTTT
TRBJ1-1 TRBV5-1 NA few CASSSKTLNTEAFF TGCGCCAGCAGCTCGAAAACACTGAACACTGAAGCTTTCTTT
TRBJ2-7 TRBV7-2 NA few CASSLASSGHMEQYF TGTGCCAGCAGCTTAGCGTCTTCAGGGCACATGGAGCAGTACTTC
TRBJ2-2 TRBV12-3/TRBV12-4 NA NA CASSPSMESGGELFF TGTGCCAGCAGTCCCTCCATGGAGAGTGGTGGGGAGCTGTTTTTT
TRBJ2-3 TRBV7-3 TRBD1 many CASSDRQGASTDTQYF TGTGCCAGCAGCGACAGACAGGGGGCCTCTACAGATACGCAGTATTTT
TRBJ2-1 TRBV20-1 TRBD2 many CSARGLAARNEQFF TGCAGTGCTAGGGGACTAGCGGCACGGAATGAGCAGTTCTTC
TRBJ1-4 TRBV6-1 TRBD1 NA CASKGAVEKLFF TGTGCCAGCAAGGGGGCAGTTGAAAAACTGTTTTTT
TRBJ2-1 TRBV28 NA many CASSFVQGSSYNEQFF TGTGCCAGCAGTTTCGTGCAGGGGAGCTCCTACAATGAGCAGTTCTTC
TRBJ2-4 TRBV5-1 NA few CASSLIGLPMENIQYF TGCGCCAGCAGCTTGATAGGCCTTCCGATGGAAAACATTCAGTACTTC
TRBJ2-2 TRBV5-1 NA NA CASSLAGDGTGELFF TGCGCCAGCAGCTTGGCTGGGGACGGCACCGGGGAGCTGTTTTTT